This section outlines one T cell receptor beta chain sequence together with its context. The sample belongs to a study of T cell changes during pregnancy in multiple sclerosis. TCRdb keeps only in-frame clones here, not all; method: immunoSEQ multiplex PCR. The sample carries under 35,000 clones, 90% recorded once. CDR3 length equals 15 residues. Germline CDR1 and CDR2: SNHLY and FYNNEI. V was clipped by 2 bases and J by 1 base, with 11 bases between them. This sequence originates from a female donor in good health, enrolled as a control in a pregnancy study. The sample here was CD4+ T cells from peripheral blood mononuclear cells, taken in the third trimester of pregnancy. The chain combines TRBV2 with TRBJ1-1; D ambiguous. CDR3 nucleotides: TGTGCCAGCAGTGAATTAGGAGGGTCGAACACTGAAGCTTTCTTT. This gives the protein CASSELGGSNTEAFF. The variable domain in full, with the rest retrieved from reference TRBV2 and TRBJ1-1, is EPEVTQTPSHQVTQMGQEVILRCVPISNHLYFYWYRQILGQKVEFLVSFYNNEISEKSEIFDDQFSVERPDGSNFTLKIRSTKLEDSAMYFCASSELGGSNTEAFFGQGTRLTVV.